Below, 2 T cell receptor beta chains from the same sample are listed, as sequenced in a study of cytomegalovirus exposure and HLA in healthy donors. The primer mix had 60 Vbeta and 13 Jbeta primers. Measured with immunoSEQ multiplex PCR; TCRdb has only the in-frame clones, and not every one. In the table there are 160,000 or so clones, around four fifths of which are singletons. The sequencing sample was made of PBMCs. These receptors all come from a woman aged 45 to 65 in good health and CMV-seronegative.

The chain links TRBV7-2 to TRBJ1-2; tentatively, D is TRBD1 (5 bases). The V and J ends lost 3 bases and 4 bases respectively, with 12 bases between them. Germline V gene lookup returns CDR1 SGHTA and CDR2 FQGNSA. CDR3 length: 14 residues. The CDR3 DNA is TGTGCCAGCAGCTTGACCACAGGCTCCTATGGCTACACCTTC. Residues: CASSLTTGSYGYTF.

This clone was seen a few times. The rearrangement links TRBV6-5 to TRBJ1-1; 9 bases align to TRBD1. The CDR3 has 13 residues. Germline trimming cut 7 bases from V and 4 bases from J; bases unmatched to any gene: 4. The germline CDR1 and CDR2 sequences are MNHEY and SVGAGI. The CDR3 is CASNEQGATEAFF. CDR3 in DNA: TGTGCCAGCAATGAACAGGGGGCCACTGAAGCTTTCTTT.